This T cell receptor (beta chain) was captured by sequencing in a study of blood T cell repertoires in COVID-19. At the level of the study: The cDNA or gDNA used as material had been derived from T cells, B-cell-depleted T cells, or PBMCs.

This clone was found once. One junction end disagrees with the germline gene, perhaps due to a read error. Germline-derived CDR1 and CDR2 are SSHAT and FNYEAQ (reference sequence). The CDR3 is made up of 15 amino acids. TCRdb's copy holds only in-frame clones and misses some; the assay was immunoSEQ multiplex PCR. Of about 140,000 clones in the sample, about four fifths were seen once. V gene TRBV7-7 combines with J gene TRBJ2-5; D is perhaps TRBD2 (5 bases). Sample: peripheral blood. The TCR originated in a human donor in a cohort sampled during active COVID-19. The CDR3 bases are TGTGCTAGCAGCTTTAATAGAGGGTCGGTAGAGACCCAGTACTTC. Translating gives CASSFNRGSVETQYF. Full variable domain (outside the CDR3, taken from reference TRBV7-7 and TRBJ2-5): GAGVSQSPRYKVTKRGQDVTLRCDPISSHATLYWYQQALGQGPEFLTYFNYEAQPDKSGLPSDRFSAERPEGSISTLTIQRTEQRDSAMYRCASSFNRGSVETQYFGPGTRLLVL.